One sample yielded the 2 T cell receptor beta chains listed below, sequenced in a study of human T cells and chemical hapten exposure. A single record per CDR3 protein comes from TCRdb applying MiXCR to the RACE reads. The table includes 270,000 or so distinct CDR3 sequences, approximately 7.5% detected once. Time point indicated: pre-sensitization, week 0. Specified treatment: therapeutic diphenylcyclopropenone sensitization with weekly scalp DPC. Sample: whole blood, taken in connection with sensitization to the hapten diphenylcyclopropenone (DPC). These receptors were collected from a young man with alopecia areata. Some clones in this sample may be carry-over from other donors' samples.

This clonotype was observed many times. The chain's CDR3 is CASSLVQGQETQYF. In DNA, the CDR3 is TGCGCCAGCAGCTTGGTTCAGGGACAAGAGACCCAGTACTTC. The rearrangement links TRBV5-1 to TRBJ2-5; D is possibly TRBD1 (5 bases). CDR1 and CDR2 (germline): SGHRS, YFSETQ. This CDR3 spans 14 amino acids. Trimming removed 0 bases at V and 2 bases at J, with 8 bases between.

In its sample, this clonotype was seen a few times. The chain is built from TRBV29-1 and TRBJ2-2; D is ambiguous. Germline CDR1 is SQVTM and CDR2 is ANQGSEA. Between the trimmed V and J ends, which lost 7 bases and 3 bases, there was a span of 15 bases. The CDR3 contains 14 residues. The CDR3, as DNA: TGCAGCGCCCAGGCTGCCAGCTACACCGGGGAGCTGTTTTTT. Translated: CSAQAASYTGELFF.